A single TCR beta chain is shown here with its context. Other DNA sequences in the same sample also yield this CDR3. These data come from a study of blood T cell repertoires in COVID-19. Across the study: COVID-19 samples from acute and convalescent phases originated in the United States, Italy and Spain.

How the authors handled the data: Researchers report that nucleated cell counts were estimated from reference gene primer amplification. Clones were read by immunoSEQ multiplex PCR, and TCRdb kept only the in-frame ones, dropping some. The DNA gave D and trimming, while V, J and clone size come from that table. Found here are about 310,000 clones, roughly 84% of them singletons; the top ten hold 1%. CDR3 length equals 15 residues. Germline values: CDR1 KGHSH, CDR2 LQKENI. Losses at the gene ends were 3 bases for V and 10 bases for J; bases not matched to a gene: 7. This receptor was identified in a man between 45 and 60 years old with active or convalescent COVID-19. Sequenced sample: peripheral blood. The V gene is TRBV18, the J gene TRBJ1-6; 9 bases align to TRBD1. In DNA form, the CDR3 reads TGTGCCAGCTCACCCGGGACAGGGATTTTGTCACCCCTCCACTTT. Translating gives CASSPGTGILSPLHF.